What follows are 13 T cell receptor beta chains derived from one specimen sequenced in a study of blood T cell repertoires in COVID-19. Libraries were prepared by immunoSEQ multiplex PCR; TCRdb keeps only in-frame clonotypes and omits some of them. The sample includes about 240,000 clones, under 85% seen only once; the top ten take around 6%. Specimen: peripheral blood. All receptors derive from a human donor in a cohort sampled during active COVID-19.

V gene TRBV9 combines with J gene TRBJ2-7; D perhaps matches TRBD1 (6 bases). V was cut by 0 bases and J by 8 bases, with 15 bases left in between. The germline V gene has CDR1 SGDLS and CDR2 YYNGEE. There are 14 residues in the CDR3. DNA for the CDR3: TGTGCCAGCAGCGTAGAAGGACAGCCTGGGAAGCAGTACTTC. Protein product: CASSVEGQPGKQYF.

CDR3 DNA: TGTGCCTGGAGTGTAAGCTGGGCCGATACGCAGTATTTT. Residues: CAWSVSWADTQYF. The chain combines TRBV30 with TRBJ2-3; D gene ambiguous. The V and J ends lost 0 bases and 6 bases respectively, with 10 bases between them. This CDR3 has 13 residues. Germline V lookup: CDR1 GTSNPN, CDR2 SVGIG (reference sequence).

In DNA form, the CDR3 reads TGCGCCAGCAGCCAAGATAGCGGAACCTACGAGCAGTACTTC. As protein: CASSQDSGTYEQYF. This chain connects TRBV4-1 to TRBJ2-7; possible D gene TRBD2, 6 bases. V dropped 0 bases and J dropped 2 bases, with 8 bases sitting between them. CDR1 is MGHRA and CDR2 is YSYEKL in the germline V gene. The length of the CDR3 is 14 residues.

V and J are TRBV6-1 and TRBJ2-7; TRBD2 aligns across 11 bases. The trim removed 3 bases at V and 7 bases at J, leaving 11 bases unmatched. Per germline, CDR1 MNHNS and CDR2 SASEGT. There are 16 residues in the CDR3. CDR3 protein: CASSELVGSGREEQYF. In nucleotides, the CDR3 is TGTGCCAGCAGTGAGTTAGTGGGTAGCGGGAGGGAAGAGCAGTACTTC.

In DNA form, the CDR3 reads TGTGCCAGTAGTACAGGGCACTCTGGGGCCAACGTCCTGACTTTC. Residues: CASSTGHSGANVLTF. The chain uses TRBV19 and TRBJ2-6; possibly TRBD1 for D (5 bases). V was pared by 4 bases and J by 0 bases, with 7 bases between. Germline V gene sequence: CDR1 LNHDA, CDR2 SQIVND (reference sequence). This CDR3 has 15 residues.

The V call is TRBV28, the J call TRBJ2-7, with 8 bases matching TRBD2. V trimming: 5 bases; J trimming: 2 bases; junction bases outside the gene matches: 11. Germline CDR1 and CDR2: MDHEN and SYDVKM. The CDR3 contains 16 residues. The chain's CDR3 is CASSGLGSGKPYEQYF. The CDR3 nucleotides are TGTGCCAGCAGTGGGCTGGGTAGCGGGAAACCCTACGAGCAGTACTTC.

V gene TRBV18 combines with J gene TRBJ1-2; 8 nucleotides agree with TRBD1. Germline V gives CDR1 KGHSH, CDR2 LQKENI. The CDR3 consists of 13 residues. V lost 3 bases and J lost 6; bases outside the gene matches: 3. The DNA of the CDR3 is TGTGCCAGCTCACCGGACAGGGCGGATGGCTACACCTTC. This encodes CASSPDRADGYTF.

The rearrangement uses TRBV18 and TRBJ2-7; 14 bases align to TRBD2. Germline lookup yields CDR1 KGHSH and CDR2 LQKENI. The CDR3 totals 17 residues. V gave up 4 bases and J gave up 5 bases; unmatched junction bases: 10. CDR3 in DNA: TGTGCCAGCTCACATGAGACTAGCGGGAGGGCCGGCGACGAGCAGTACTTC. Protein: CASSHETSGRAGDEQYF.

The chain recombines TRBV6-6 with TRBJ2-5; D unclear. The CDR3 has 16 residues. Trimming removed 0 bases at V and 2 bases at J, with 13 bases between. The germline gives CDR1 MNHNY, CDR2 SVGAGI (reference sequence). The CDR3 spells CASSYSGQVVQETQYF. The CDR3 nucleotides are TGTGCCAGCAGTTACTCAGGCCAGGTAGTTCAAGAGACCCAGTACTTC.

This chain joins TRBV11-3 and TRBJ2-7; tentatively, D is TRBD2 (6 bases). V lost 1 base, J lost 6 bases, and 10 bases lay in between. The CDR3 is made up of 13 amino acids. CDR1 is SGHNT and CDR2 is YENEEA in the germline V gene. CDR3 nucleotide sequence: TGTGCCAGCAGCTTAGGGGAGGAATCCGAGCAGTACTTC. Amino acid sequence: CASSLGEESEQYF.

In nucleotides, the CDR3 is TGTGCCAGCAGTTACTCCGGGACTAGCGTTTTCAATGAGCAGTTCTTC. Its protein product is CASSYSGTSVFNEQFF. J is TRBJ2-1 and V is TRBV6-5, with TRBD2 matching 10 bases. This CDR3 contains 16 residues. With V trimmed by 0 bases and J by 6 bases, 5 bases remained unmatched. CDR1 MNHEY and CDR2 SVGAGI come from the germline V gene.

V is TRBV5-1 and J is TRBJ2-3; tentatively, D is TRBD2 (6 bases). V was clipped by 0 bases and J by 1 base, with 9 bases between them. Germline V gives CDR1 SGHRS, CDR2 YFSETQ. This CDR3 is built from 15 residues. The CDR3 coding sequence is TGCGCCAGCAGCTTGGGGGGAGGTCGCACAGATACGCAGTATTTT. Translation: CASSLGGGRTDTQYF.

The rearrangement uses TRBV19 and TRBJ1-1; D is unresolved. The V gene lost 6 bases and the J gene lost 0 bases, with 5 bases spanning the gap. Looked up from germline, CDR1 is LNHDA and CDR2 is SQIVND (reference sequence). The CDR3 covers 12 residues. As DNA, the CDR3 is TGTGCCAGTAGGCGGTTGAACACTGAAGCTTTCTTT. The encoded protein is CASRRLNTEAFF.